A single T cell receptor (beta chain) is shown here with its context. What it recognizes is unknown. Researchers ran the PCR with 60 Vbeta and 13 Jbeta primers. Here immunoSEQ multiplex PCR was the method, and the copy in TCRdb shows in-frame clones only, minus some. The repertoire table contains roughly 30,000 clones. This specimen belongs to a study of cytomegalovirus exposure and HLA in healthy donors. Germline V gene lookup returns CDR1 KGHSH and CDR2 LQKENI. Germline trimming cut 3 bases from V and 4 bases from J; bases unmatched to any gene: 6. CDR3 size: 15 residues. General study results and limits: Among TCR beta chains, those listed as cytomegalovirus-associated numbered about 160.

This chain joins TRBV18 and TRBJ2-5; TRBD1 matches at 9 bases. Material for sequencing was PBMCs. The sequence was obtained from a female donor in good health and CMV-seronegative. The CDR3 is CASSPRDRVGETQYF. In DNA, the CDR3 is TGTGCCAGCTCACCCCGGGACAGGGTTGGAGAGACCCAGTACTTC.